This T cell receptor beta chain was sequenced in a study of PD-L1 blockade in urothelial cancer. V gave up 8 bases and J gave up 5 bases; unmatched junction bases: 17. Germline V gene data show CDR1 as SEHNR and CDR2 as FQNEAQ (reference sequence). This CDR3 is 16 amino acids long. The data were produced by immunoSEQ multiplex PCR, yet TCRdb's version contains in-frame clones alone and is incomplete. The table has 50,000 to 60,000 clones, under 90% seen once; the top ten hold about 5.6%. Specimen: PBMCs, collected around atezolizumab (anti-PD-L1) treatment. This receptor was obtained from a man in his forties with urothelial cancer. The chain couples TRBV7-9 to TRBJ2-7; 8 positions match TRBD1. The CDR3 region is CASAQSTGVWVDEQYF. CDR3 sequence (DNA): TGTGCCAGCGCCCAATCGACAGGGGTATGGGTCGACGAGCAGTACTTC. The full variable domain, completed using reference TRBV7-9 and TRBJ2-7, is DTGVSQNPRHKITKRGQNVTFRCDPISEHNRLYWYRQTLGQGPEFLTYFQNEAQLEKSRLLSDRFSAERPKGSFSTLEIQRTEQGDSAMYLCASAQSTGVWVDEQYFGPGTRLTVT.